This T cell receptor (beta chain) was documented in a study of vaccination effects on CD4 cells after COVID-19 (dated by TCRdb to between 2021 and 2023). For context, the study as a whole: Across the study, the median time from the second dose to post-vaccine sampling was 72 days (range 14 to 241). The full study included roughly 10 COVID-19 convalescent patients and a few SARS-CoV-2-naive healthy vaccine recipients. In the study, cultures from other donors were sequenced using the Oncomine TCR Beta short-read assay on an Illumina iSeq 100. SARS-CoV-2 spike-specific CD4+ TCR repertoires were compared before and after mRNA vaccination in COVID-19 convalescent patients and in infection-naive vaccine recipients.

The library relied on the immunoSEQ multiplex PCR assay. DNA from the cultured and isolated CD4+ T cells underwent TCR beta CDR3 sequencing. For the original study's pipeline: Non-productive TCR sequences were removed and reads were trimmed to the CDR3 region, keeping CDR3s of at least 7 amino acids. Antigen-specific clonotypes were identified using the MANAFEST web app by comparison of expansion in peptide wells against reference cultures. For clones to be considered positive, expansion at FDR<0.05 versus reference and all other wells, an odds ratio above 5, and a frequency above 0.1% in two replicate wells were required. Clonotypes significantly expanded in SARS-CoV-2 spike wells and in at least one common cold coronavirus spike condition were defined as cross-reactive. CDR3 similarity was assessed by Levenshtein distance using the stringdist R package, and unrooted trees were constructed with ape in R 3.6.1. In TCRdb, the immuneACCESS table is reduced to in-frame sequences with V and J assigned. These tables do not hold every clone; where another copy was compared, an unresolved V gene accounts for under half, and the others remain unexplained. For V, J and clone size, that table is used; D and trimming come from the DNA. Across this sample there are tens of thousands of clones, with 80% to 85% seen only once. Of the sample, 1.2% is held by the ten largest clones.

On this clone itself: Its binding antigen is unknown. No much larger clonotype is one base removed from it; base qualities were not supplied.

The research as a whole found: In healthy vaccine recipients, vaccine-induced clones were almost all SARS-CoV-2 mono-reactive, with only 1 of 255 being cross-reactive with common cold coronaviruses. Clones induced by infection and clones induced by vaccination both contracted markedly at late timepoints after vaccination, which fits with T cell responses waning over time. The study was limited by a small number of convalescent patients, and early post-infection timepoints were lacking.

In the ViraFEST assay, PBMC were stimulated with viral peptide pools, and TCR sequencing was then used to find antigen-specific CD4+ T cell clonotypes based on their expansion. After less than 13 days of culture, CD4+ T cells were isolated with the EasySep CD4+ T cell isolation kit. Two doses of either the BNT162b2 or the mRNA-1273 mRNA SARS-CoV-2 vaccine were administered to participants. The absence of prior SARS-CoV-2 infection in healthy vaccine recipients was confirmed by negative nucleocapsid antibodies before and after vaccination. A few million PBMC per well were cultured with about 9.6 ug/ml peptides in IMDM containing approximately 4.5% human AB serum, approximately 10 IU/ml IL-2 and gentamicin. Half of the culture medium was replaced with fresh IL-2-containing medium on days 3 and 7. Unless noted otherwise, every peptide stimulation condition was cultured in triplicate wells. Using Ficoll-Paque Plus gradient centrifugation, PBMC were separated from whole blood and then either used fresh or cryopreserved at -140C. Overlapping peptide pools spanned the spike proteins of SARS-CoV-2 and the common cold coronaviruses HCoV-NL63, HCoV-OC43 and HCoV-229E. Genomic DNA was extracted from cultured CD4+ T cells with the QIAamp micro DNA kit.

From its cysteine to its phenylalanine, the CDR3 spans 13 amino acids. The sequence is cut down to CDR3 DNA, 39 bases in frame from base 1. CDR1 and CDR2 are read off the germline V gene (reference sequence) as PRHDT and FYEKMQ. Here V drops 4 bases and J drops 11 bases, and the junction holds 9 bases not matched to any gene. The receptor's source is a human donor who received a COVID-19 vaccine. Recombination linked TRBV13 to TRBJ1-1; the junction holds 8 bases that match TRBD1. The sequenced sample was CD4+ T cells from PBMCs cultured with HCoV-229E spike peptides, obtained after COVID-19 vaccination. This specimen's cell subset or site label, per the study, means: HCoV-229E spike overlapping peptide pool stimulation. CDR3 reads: CASSSYRGNWAFF. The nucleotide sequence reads TGTGCCAGCAGCTCCTACAGGGGGAACTGGGCTTTCTTT.